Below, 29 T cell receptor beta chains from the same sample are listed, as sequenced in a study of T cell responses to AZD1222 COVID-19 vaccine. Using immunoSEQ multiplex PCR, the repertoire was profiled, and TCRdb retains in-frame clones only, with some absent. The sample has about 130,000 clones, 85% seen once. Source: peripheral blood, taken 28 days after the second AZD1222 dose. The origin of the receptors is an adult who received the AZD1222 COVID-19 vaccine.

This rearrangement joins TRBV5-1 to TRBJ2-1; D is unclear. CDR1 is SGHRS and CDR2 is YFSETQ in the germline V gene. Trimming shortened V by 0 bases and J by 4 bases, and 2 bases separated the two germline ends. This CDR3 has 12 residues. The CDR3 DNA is TGCGCCAGCAGCTTGGAGTACAATGAGCAGTTCTTC. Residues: CASSLEYNEQFF.

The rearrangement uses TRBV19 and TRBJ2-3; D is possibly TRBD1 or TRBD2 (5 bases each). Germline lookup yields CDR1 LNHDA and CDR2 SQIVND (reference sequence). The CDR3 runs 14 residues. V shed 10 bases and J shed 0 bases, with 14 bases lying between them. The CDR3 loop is CATKPGPSTDTQYF. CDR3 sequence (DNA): TGTGCCACTAAGCCGGGACCCAGCACAGATACGCAGTATTTT.

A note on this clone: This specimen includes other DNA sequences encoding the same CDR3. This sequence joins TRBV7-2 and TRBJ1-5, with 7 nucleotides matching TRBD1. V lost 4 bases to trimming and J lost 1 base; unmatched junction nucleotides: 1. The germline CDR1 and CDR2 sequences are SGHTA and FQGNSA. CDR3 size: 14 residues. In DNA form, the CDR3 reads TGTGCCAGCAGCTCGGGACAGAGCAATCAGCCCCAGCATTTT. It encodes CASSSGQSNQPQHF.

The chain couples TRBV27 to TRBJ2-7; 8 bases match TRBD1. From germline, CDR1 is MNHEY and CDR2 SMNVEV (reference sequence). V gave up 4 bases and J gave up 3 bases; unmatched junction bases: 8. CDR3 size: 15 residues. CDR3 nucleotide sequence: TGTGCCAGCAGTTCCTCAGGGGGCAGGGGCTACGAGCAGTACTTC. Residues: CASSSSGGRGYEQYF.

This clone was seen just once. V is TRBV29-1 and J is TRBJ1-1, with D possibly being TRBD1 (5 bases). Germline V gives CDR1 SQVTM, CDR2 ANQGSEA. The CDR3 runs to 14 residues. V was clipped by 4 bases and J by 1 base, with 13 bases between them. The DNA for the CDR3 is TGCAGCGTTGTCCTCGGGACGACGAACACTGAAGCTTTCTTT. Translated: CSVVLGTTNTEAFF.

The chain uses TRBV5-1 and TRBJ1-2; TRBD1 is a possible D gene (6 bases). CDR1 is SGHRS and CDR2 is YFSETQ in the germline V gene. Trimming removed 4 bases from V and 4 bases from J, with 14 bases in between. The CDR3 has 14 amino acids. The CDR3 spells CASSPDSLGYGYTF. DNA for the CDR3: TGCGCCAGCAGCCCGGACAGCCTGGGCTATGGCTACACCTTC.

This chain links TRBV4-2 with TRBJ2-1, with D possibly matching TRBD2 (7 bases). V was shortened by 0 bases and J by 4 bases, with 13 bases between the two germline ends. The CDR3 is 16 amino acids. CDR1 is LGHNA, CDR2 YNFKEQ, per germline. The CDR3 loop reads CASSQEAGAEYNEQFF. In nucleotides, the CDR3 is TGTGCCAGCAGCCAAGAGGCGGGGGCCGAATACAATGAGCAGTTCTTC.

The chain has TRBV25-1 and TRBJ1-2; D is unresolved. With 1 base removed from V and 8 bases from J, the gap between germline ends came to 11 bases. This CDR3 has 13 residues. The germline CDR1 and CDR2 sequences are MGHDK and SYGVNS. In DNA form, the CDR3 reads TGTGCCAGCAGTGAATCGCCCCGGAGGGGCTACACCTTC. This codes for CASSESPRRGYTF.

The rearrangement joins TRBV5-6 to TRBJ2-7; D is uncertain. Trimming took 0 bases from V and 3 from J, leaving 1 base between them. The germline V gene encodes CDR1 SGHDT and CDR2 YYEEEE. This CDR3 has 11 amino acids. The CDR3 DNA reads TGTGCCAGCAGCTTGGACTACGAGCAGTACTTC. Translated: CASSLDYEQYF. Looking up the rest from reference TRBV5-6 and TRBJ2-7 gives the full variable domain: DAGVTQSPTHLIKTRGQQVTLRCSPKSGHDTVSWYQQALGQGPQFIFQYYEEEERQRGNFPDRFSGHQFPNYSSELNVNALLLGDSALYLCASSLDYEQYFGPGTRLTVT.

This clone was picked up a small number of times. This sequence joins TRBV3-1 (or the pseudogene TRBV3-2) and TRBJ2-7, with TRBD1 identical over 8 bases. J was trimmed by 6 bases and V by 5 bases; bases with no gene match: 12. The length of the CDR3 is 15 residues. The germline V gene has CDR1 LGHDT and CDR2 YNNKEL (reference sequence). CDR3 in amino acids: CASSVLQGALGEQYF. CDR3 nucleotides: TGTGCCAGCAGCGTCCTCCAGGGGGCATTGGGCGAGCAGTACTTC.

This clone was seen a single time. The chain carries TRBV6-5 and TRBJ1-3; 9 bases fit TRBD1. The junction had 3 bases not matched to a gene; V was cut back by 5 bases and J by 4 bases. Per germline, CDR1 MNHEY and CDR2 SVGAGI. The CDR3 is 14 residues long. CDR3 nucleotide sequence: TGTGCCAGCAGTCTGGGACAGGGAGGAAACACCATATATTTT. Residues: CASSLGQGGNTIYF.

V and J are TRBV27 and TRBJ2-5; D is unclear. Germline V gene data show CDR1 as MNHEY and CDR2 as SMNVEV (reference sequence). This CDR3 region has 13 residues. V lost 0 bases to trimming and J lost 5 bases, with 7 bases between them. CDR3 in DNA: TGTGCCAGCAGTTTATCTTTCGGTGAGACCCAGTACTTC. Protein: CASSLSFGETQYF.

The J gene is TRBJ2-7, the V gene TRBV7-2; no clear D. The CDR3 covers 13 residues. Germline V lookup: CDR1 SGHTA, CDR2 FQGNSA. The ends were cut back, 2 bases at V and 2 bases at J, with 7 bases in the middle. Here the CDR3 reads CASSLWGPYEQYF. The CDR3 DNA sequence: TGTGCCAGCAGCTTATGGGGTCCCTACGAGCAGTACTTC.

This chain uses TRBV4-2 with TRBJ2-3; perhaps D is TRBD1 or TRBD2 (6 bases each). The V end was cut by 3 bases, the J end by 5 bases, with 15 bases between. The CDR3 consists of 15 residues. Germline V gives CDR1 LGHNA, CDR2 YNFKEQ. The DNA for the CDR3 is TGTGCCAGCAGCCAGGCTAGGGGGGAGGTAGATACGCAGTATTTT. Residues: CASSQARGEVDTQYF.

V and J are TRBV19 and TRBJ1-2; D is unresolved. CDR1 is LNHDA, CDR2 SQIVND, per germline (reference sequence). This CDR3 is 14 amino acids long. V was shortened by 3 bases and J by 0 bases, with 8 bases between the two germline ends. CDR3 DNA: TGTGCCAGTAGTATGAGCGGTACTAACTATGGCTACACCTTC. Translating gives CASSMSGTNYGYTF. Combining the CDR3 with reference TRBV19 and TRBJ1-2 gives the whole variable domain DGGITQSPKYLFRKEGQNVTLSCEQNLNHDAMYWYRQDPGQGLRLIYYSQIVNDFQKGDIAEGYSVSREKKESFPLTVTSAQKNPTAFYLCASSMSGTNYGYTFGSGTRLTVV.

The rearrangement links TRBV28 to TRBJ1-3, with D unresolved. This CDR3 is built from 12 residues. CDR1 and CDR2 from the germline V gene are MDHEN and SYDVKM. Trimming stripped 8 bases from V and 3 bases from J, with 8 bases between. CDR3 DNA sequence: TGTGCCAGCGGAGGATATGGAAACACCATATATTTT. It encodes CASGGYGNTIYF.

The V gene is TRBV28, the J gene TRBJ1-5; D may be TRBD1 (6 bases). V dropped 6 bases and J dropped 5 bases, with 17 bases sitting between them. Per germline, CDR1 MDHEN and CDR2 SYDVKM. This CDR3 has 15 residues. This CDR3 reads CASSPTGQVYQPQHF. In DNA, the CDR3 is TGTGCCAGCAGCCCGACAGGTCAGGTTTATCAGCCCCAGCATTTT.

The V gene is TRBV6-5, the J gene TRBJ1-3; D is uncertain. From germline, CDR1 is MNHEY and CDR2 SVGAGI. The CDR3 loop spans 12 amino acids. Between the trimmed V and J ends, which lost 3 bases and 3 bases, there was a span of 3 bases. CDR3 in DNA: TGTGCCAGCAGTTATGTTGGAAACACCATATATTTT. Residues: CASSYVGNTIYF.

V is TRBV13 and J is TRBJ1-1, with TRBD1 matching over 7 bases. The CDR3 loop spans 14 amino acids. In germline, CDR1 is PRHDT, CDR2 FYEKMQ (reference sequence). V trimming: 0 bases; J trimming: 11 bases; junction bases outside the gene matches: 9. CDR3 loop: CASSLGTGYTSAFF. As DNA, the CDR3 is TGTGCCAGCAGCTTAGGGACAGGGTATACTTCGGCTTTCTTT.

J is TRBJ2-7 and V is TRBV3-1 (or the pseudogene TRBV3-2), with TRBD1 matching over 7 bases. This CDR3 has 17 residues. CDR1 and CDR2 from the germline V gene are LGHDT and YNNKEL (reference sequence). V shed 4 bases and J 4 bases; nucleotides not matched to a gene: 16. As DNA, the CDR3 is TGTGCCAGCAGCCGGGGATCACCGGGACAGCTCTATTACGAGCAGTACTTC. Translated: CASSRGSPGQLYYEQYF.

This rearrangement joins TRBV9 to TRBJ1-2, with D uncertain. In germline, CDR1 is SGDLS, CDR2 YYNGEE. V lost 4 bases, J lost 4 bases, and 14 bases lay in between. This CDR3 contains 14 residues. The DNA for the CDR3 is TGTGCCAGCAGCCGTGAACGGACGGGCTATGGCTACACCTTC. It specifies CASSRERTGYGYTF. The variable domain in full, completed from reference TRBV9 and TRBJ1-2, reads DSGVTQTPKHLITATGQRVTLRCSPRSGDLSVYWYQQSLDQGLQFLIQYYNGEERAKGNILERFSAQQFPDLHSELNLSSLELGDSALYFCASSRERTGYGYTFGSGTRLTVV.

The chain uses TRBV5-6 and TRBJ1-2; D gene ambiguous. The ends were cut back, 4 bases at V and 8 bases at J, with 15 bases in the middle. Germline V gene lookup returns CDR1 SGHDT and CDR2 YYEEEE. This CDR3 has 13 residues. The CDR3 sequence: CASSREMGYGYTF. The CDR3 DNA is TGTGCCAGCAGCAGGGAAATGGGTTACGGCTACACCTTC.

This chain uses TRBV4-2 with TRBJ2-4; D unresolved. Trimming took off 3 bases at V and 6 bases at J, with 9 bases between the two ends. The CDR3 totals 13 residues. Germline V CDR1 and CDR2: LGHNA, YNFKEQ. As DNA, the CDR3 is TGTGCCAGCAGCCACCGGGCCGTAAACATTCAGTACTTC. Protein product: CASSHRAVNIQYF.

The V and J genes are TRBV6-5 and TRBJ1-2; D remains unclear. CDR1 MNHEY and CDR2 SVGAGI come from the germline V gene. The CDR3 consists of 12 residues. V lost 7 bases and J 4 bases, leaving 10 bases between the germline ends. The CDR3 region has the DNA TGTGCCAGCACCCCCGAGGCCTATGGCTACACCTTC. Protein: CASTPEAYGYTF.

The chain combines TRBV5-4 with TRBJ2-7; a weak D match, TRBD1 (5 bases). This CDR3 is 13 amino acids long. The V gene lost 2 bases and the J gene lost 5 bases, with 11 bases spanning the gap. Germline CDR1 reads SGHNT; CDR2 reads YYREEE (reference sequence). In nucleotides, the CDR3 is TGTGCCAGCAGCTTACAGGCTTTGCACGAGCAGTACTTC. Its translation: CASSLQALHEQYF.

The CDR3 reads CASSADYEQYF. The DNA for the CDR3 is TGTGCCAGCAGTGCGGACTACGAGCAGTACTTC. J is TRBJ2-7 and V is TRBV25-1, with D hard to call. CDR1 and CDR2 (germline): MGHDK, SYGVNS. This CDR3 spans 11 amino acids. V was clipped by 4 bases and J by 3 bases, with 4 bases between them.

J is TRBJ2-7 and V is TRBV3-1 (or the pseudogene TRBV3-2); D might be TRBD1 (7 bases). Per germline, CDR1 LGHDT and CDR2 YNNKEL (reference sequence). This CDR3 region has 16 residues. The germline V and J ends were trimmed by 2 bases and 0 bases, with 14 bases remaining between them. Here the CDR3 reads CASSQRGTANSYEQYF. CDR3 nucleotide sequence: TGTGCCAGCAGCCAACGCGGGACAGCGAACTCCTACGAGCAGTACTTC.

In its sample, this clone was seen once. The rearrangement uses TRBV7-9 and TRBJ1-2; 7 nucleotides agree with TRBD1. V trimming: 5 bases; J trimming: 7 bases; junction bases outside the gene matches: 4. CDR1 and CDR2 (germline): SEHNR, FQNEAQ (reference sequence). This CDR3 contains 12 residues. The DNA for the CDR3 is TGTGCCAGCAGCACAGGGGCCGGTGGCTACACCTTC. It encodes CASSTGAGGYTF.

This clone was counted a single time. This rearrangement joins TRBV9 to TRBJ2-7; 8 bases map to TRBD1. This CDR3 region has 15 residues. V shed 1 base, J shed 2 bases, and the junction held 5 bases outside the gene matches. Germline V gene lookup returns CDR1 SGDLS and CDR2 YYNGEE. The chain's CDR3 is CASSVLGTGPYEQYF. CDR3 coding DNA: TGTGCCAGCAGCGTACTAGGGACAGGCCCCTACGAGCAGTACTTC.